This is a list of T cell receptor beta chains from one sample in a study of blood T cell repertoires in COVID-19. Measured with immunoSEQ multiplex PCR; TCRdb has only the in-frame clones, and not every one. The sample includes 250,000 or so clones, 65% to 90% of them seen just once. The sequenced sample consisted of peripheral blood. The receptor source for this set is a man aged 25 to 40 with active or convalescent COVID-19. The CDR3 runs from the conserved cysteine through the conserved F or W.

TRBJ2-7 | TRBV7-2 | CASSSTNRGSYEQYF
TRBJ1-2 | TRBV4-1 | CASSHGQGGNGYTF
TRBJ2-2 | TRBV7-8 | CASSLGTGETGELFF
TRBJ1-2 | TRBV3-1/TRBV3-2 | CASSPIGGGYTF
TRBJ2-1 | TRBV18 | CASSLALDSNEQFF
TRBJ2-1 | TRBV27 | CASSDQVAGGTSYNEQFF
TRBJ2-7 | TRBV27 | CASSPLLAGDSYEQYF
TRBJ2-1 | TRBV10-3 | CAIASGGSYNEQFF
TRBJ2-7 | TRBV18 | CASSPPTGANEQYF
TRBJ2-7 | TRBV30 | CACVSDISYEQYF
TRBJ1-2 | TRBV30 | CAWTGTGGHGYTF
TRBJ2-2 | TRBV10-1 | CARPSPAGELFF
TRBJ2-5 | TRBV24-1 | CATSDPPPEETQYF
TRBJ1-6 | TRBV4-1 | CASSQVGRQANRPLHF
TRBJ2-2 | TRBV19 | CASRPGQGANTGELFF
TRBJ2-1 | TRBV27 | CASSGRGEQFF
TRBJ2-1 | TRBV27 | CASGRSSYNEQFF
TRBJ2-3 | TRBV9 | CASSGSGRSTDTQYF
TRBJ1-5 | TRBV7-7 | CASSSQGAGGNQPQHF
TRBJ1-5 | TRBV19 | CASSGTGGFIQPQHF
TRBJ2-1 | TRBV6-6 | CAGRGTDNEQFF
TRBJ1-1 | TRBV4-1 | CASSPMDSQAFF
TRBJ2-5 | TRBV10-3 | CAISGPSGGAGQETQYF
TRBJ1-2 | TRBV6-5 | CASSYSTGDYGYTF
TRBJ1-2 | TRBV12-2 | CASRLVGTEARCYTF
TRBJ2-7 | TRBV9 | CASSQGGADEQYF
TRBJ2-4 | TRBV27 | CASSLSMADFQYF
TRBJ2-1 | TRBV7-2 | CASSERGDSYNEQFF
TRBJ2-2 | TRBV9 | CASSATRGLAGKNTGELFF
TRBJ2-3 | TRBV10-1 | CASNRLAGGPDTQYF
TRBJ2-3 | TRBV7-6 | CASSLELADTDTQYF
TRBJ1-2 | TRBV30 | CAWEEQGPDGYTF
TRBJ2-1 | TRBV7-8 | CASSFGASGGSSYNEQFF
TRBJ1-1 | TRBV18 | CASSPGRGVGTEAFF
TRBJ2-3 | TRBV6-5 | CASSYLTSGVDGTQYF
TRBJ1-4 | TRBV9 | CASSGTGMDANEKLFF
TRBJ2-5 | TRBV6-1 | CASSEVLAGGETQYF
TRBJ1-1 | TRBV7-9 | CASSSWAGNTEAFF
TRBJ1-6 | TRBV6-1 | CASSVGSGGSRSPLHF
TRBJ2-1 | TRBV18 | CASSLYPGTGIRNEQFF
TRBJ2-2 | TRBV4-3 | CASSPHTPPGTGELFF
TRBJ2-2 | TRBV6-5 | CASGGQGEPGELFF
TRBJ1-3 | TRBV29-1 | CSVRQGAQGNTIYF
TRBJ2-1 | TRBV2 | CAPKQVFF
TRBJ2-1 | TRBV6-5 | CASSYILTGGNEQFF
TRBJ1-3 | TRBV6-5 | CASSYAAASGNTIYF
TRBJ1-5 | TRBV2 | CASSDSDRRRYSNQPQHF
TRBJ2-2 | TRBV11-2 | CASSLDVGLLNTGELFF
TRBJ1-4 | TRBV5-1 | CASSFWGQINEKLFF
TRBJ2-2 | TRBV9 | CASSVDRGHTGELFF
TRBJ2-2 | TRBV11-2 | CASSLGQGTGELFF
TRBJ2-1 | TRBV15 | CATSRDTGTYSHEQFF
TRBJ1-2 | TRBV19 | CASSKEGTGATFGYTF
TRBJ2-5 | TRBV18 | CASSPTGIQETQYF
TRBJ1-4 | TRBV19 | CASSNRDRGYEKLFF